This T cell receptor beta chain originates from a study of shared clonotypes between healthy human individuals. The study's findings and limits: Relative to memory subsets, naive subsets generally showed larger estimated richness. With a few donors compared, approximately 5% of naive CD4 clonotypes were shared.

Data came from immunoSEQ multiplex PCR; TCRdb stores just in-frame clones and leaves some out. Of approximately 810,000 clones listed, approximately 92% are singletons. A remark on this clone: What it recognizes is unknown.

Naive CD8 cells lacked CD45RO and underwent positive selection for CCR7, leaving out terminally differentiated effector memory CD45RA+ cells. Each sample came from a Caucasian adult donor living in Nashville, Tennessee. Germline V lookup: CDR1 LNHDA, CDR2 SQIVND (reference sequence). This CDR3 region has 13 residues. V gave up 8 bases and J gave up 8 bases; unmatched junction bases: 6. This chain links TRBV19 with TRBJ2-1; 10 bases match TRBD2. The sample was naive CD8+ T cells sorted from blood. The origin of this receptor is a man aged 30 to 45 in good health. The CDR3 nucleotides read TGTGCCAGTGGGCTAGCGGGAGCTCATGAGCAGTTCTTC. As protein: CASGLAGAHEQFF.